This T cell receptor beta chain derives from a study of technical replicates of blood from several donors. TCRdb keeps only in-frame clones here, not all; method: immunoSEQ multiplex PCR. Among about 74,000 clones listed, 95% were seen once. Per germline, CDR1 MGHRA and CDR2 YSYEKL. Trimming shortened V by 3 bases and J by 8 bases, and 13 bases separated the two germline ends. The CDR3 consists of 13 residues. Sequencing was performed on T cells isolated from PBMCs. The origin of this receptor is a human donor in good health. The chain joins TRBV4-1 to TRBJ1-2; no clear D. CDR3 nucleotides: TGCGCCAGCAGCCAGGCAGACAACGAGGGCTACACCTTC. It encodes CASSQADNEGYTF.